The 32 T cell receptor beta chains given below trace back to one sample, sequenced in a study of T cell repertoires in cytomegalovirus infection. No antigens are known for them. A single record per CDR3 protein comes from TCRdb applying MiXCR to the reads. The table lists a few hundred thousand distinct CDR3 sequences, 30% to 35% of them singletons. The sample was cultured PBMCs, taken from culture after CMV antigen stimulation. These receptors all come from a human donor in good health (CMV status not recorded). Some clones in this sample may be carry-over from other donors' samples.

V usage is TRBV6-6 and J usage is TRBJ1-5, with 9 positions matching TRBD1. V was clipped by 8 bases and J by 2 bases; unmatched bases: 13. The CDR3 loop spans 17 amino acids. CDR1 and CDR2 (germline): MNHNY, SVGAGI (reference sequence). The CDR3 region has the DNA TGTGCCAGCGGGATGCCCGGACAGGGGATAGGCAATCAGCCCCAGCATTTT. Protein product: CASGMPGQGIGNQPQHF.

The chain uses TRBV6-2 or TRBV6-3 and TRBJ2-5; TRBD2 matches 7 bases. The V and J ends lost 0 bases and 5 bases, in that order; junction bases with no gene match: 15. CDR1 is MNHEY and CDR2 is SVGEGT in the germline V gene. The CDR3 runs to 18 residues. The CDR3 DNA is TGTGCCAGCAGTTACTCGATAATTGGCGGGGGAACTGAGGAGACCCAGTACTTC. This sequence encodes CASSYSIIGGGTEETQYF.

This clonotype was counted many times. The chain is built from TRBV10-3 and TRBJ2-3; D remains ambiguous. Germline V lookup: CDR1 ENHRY, CDR2 SYGVKD. The V gene lost 2 bases and the J gene lost 2 bases, with 14 bases spanning the gap. The length of the CDR3 is 16 residues. CDR3 DNA sequence: TGTGCCATCAGTGAGCCCAGGATACTCCCCACAGATACGCAGTATTTT. The encoded protein is CAISEPRILPTDTQYF.

The J gene is TRBJ2-1, the V gene TRBV4-3; D unresolved. The V end lost 0 bases, the J end lost 14 bases, and 14 bases lay between the germline ends. The CDR3 sequence is 13 residues long. The germline V gene encodes CDR1 LGHNA and CDR2 YSLEER. CDR3 bases: TGCGCCAGCAGCCAAGAATTCAGCGATGGAAAGTTCTTC. This translates into CASSQEFSDGKFF.

The table lists this clonotype with many counts. The chain carries TRBV7-2 and TRBJ2-3; 9 positions agree with TRBD1. The junction had 13 bases not matched to a gene; V was cut back by 7 bases and J by 2 bases. Germline V lookup: CDR1 SGHTA, CDR2 FQGNSA. The CDR3 contains 17 residues. The CDR3 region has the DNA TGTGCCAGCACCATGGGGTCCGGGACAGGGACCACAGATACGCAGTATTTT. It is translated as CASTMGSGTGTTDTQYF.

This clonotype has a handful of counts. The J gene is TRBJ1-2, the V gene TRBV6-2 or TRBV6-3, with D maybe TRBD1 (5 bases). V shed 6 bases and J shed 6 bases, with 29 bases lying between them. CDR3 size: 18 residues. CDR1 and CDR2 (germline): MNHEY, SVGEGT. CDR3 loop: CASRRTGPQGTLKDGYTF. The CDR3 DNA sequence: TGTGCCAGCAGACGTACGGGACCCCAGGGAACCCTTAAGGATGGCTACACCTTC.

The chain uses TRBV7-3 and TRBJ1-1, with a possible D match to TRBD1 (5 bases). V was cut by 5 bases and J by 4 bases, with 11 bases left in between. The CDR3 extends over 13 amino acids. Germline loops: CDR1 SGHTA, CDR2 FQGTGA. The CDR3 reads CASSAAGITEAFF. The CDR3 nucleotides are TGTGCCAGCAGCGCCGCAGGGATCACTGAAGCTTTCTTT.

This clonotype appeared a few times. The V gene is TRBV7-9, the J gene TRBJ2-1; either TRBD1 or TRBD2 may fit D (7 bases each). The V and J ends lost 0 bases and 3 bases respectively, with 12 bases between them. Germline CDR1 is SEHNR and CDR2 is FQNEAQ (reference sequence). The CDR3 runs to 16 residues. CDR3 loop: CASSLAGRGGYNEQFF. Here the CDR3 DNA reads TGTGCCAGCAGCTTAGCGGGCAGGGGGGGCTACAATGAGCAGTTCTTC. The full variable domain, rest sourced from reference TRBV7-9 and TRBJ2-1, is DTGVSQNPRHKITKRGQNVTFRCDPISEHNRLYWYRQTLGQGPEFLTYFQNEAQLEKSRLLSDRFSAERPKGSFSTLEIQRTEQGDSAMYLCASSLAGRGGYNEQFFGPGTRLTVL.

The table lists this clonotype with a few counts. V usage is TRBV24-1 and J usage is TRBJ2-1; TRBD2 aligns across 8 bases. Germline loops: CDR1 KGHDR, CDR2 SFDVKD. The CDR3 has 17 residues. The J segment lost 5 bases and the V segment lost 3 bases, leaving 11 bases of the junction unmatched. The CDR3 protein is CATSDALTSGVDNEQFF. CDR3 nucleotide sequence: TGTGCCACCAGTGATGCGTTAACTAGCGGAGTAGACAATGAGCAGTTCTTC.

This clonotype was counted between two and nine times. This sequence joins TRBV2 and TRBJ2-7, with 8 positions matching TRBD1. J was trimmed by 0 bases and V by 7 bases; bases with no gene match: 5. This CDR3 is 14 amino acids long. Germline V CDR1 and CDR2: SNHLY, FYNNEI. The CDR3 coding sequence is TGTGCCAGCAATGGACAGGGTAACTCCTACGAGCAGTACGTC. It codes for CASNGQGNSYEQYV.

A few counts support this clonotype. The CDR3 here is CASSSREGLAGEQYV. CDR3 coding DNA: TGTGCCAGCAGCTCTCGAGAAGGACTAGCAGGCGAGCAGTACGTC. J is TRBJ2-7 and V is TRBV7-8; 8 bases fit TRBD2. Trimming cost V 4 bases and J 6 bases; bases outside gene matches: 11. The CDR3 extends over 15 amino acids. Germline V gene data show CDR1 as SGHVS and CDR2 as FQNEAQ.

V usage is TRBV19 and J usage is TRBJ1-2; D unclear. Trimming shortened V by 2 bases and J by 4 bases, and 11 bases separated the two germline ends. The CDR3 runs to 14 residues. CDR1 is LNHDA and CDR2 is SQIVND in the germline V gene (reference sequence). The CDR3 nucleotides are TGTGCCAGTAGTATACCAGGCACCCCCTATGGCTACACCTTC. Translated: CASSIPGTPYGYTF.

The CDR3 DNA is TGTGCCAGCAGCCAACCGGGGGGAAGGACAGATACGCAGTATTTT. Translation gives CASSQPGGRTDTQYF. V and J are TRBV7-2 and TRBJ2-3; 7 bases align to TRBD2. The V segment lost 5 bases and the J segment 3 bases; nucleotides outside the gene matches: 8. The germline V gene encodes CDR1 SGHTA and CDR2 FQGNSA. The length of the CDR3 is 15 residues.

This rearrangement joins TRBV7-8 to TRBJ1-4; D unclear. The V and J ends lost 3 bases and 1 base respectively, with 18 bases between them. CDR3 length: 18 residues. Germline V gene data show CDR1 as SGHVS and CDR2 as FQNEAQ. DNA for the CDR3: TGTGCCAGCAGCTTCCCGGGCGAAGGGTGGGAAACTAATGAAAAACTGTTTTTT. Translation gives CASSFPGEGWETNEKLFF.

This chain uses TRBV7-2 with TRBJ1-4; no definite D call. This CDR3 has 14 amino acids. Trimming removed 4 bases from V and 3 bases from J, with 9 bases in between. In germline, CDR1 is SGHTA, CDR2 FQGNSA. The CDR3 nucleotides read TGTGCCAGCAGCTCGGACCAATCTAATGAAAAACTGTTTTTT. This gives the protein CASSSDQSNEKLFF.

The sample holds one count of this clonotype. This chain connects TRBV6-5 to TRBJ2-1, with 12 bases fitting TRBD2. The germline CDR1 and CDR2 sequences are MNHEY and SVGAGI. The junction had 7 bases not matched to a gene; V was cut back by 5 bases and J by 8 bases. The CDR3 consists of 15 residues. CDR3 nucleotide sequence: TGTGCCAGCAGTGTCCTAGCGGGAGGGTTCCATGAGCAGTTCTTC. It is translated as CASSVLAGGFHEQFF.

The V call is TRBV20-1, the J call TRBJ1-4; D ambiguous. CDR1 is DFQATT and CDR2 is SNEGSKA in the germline V gene (reference sequence). The CDR3 consists of 13 residues. Deletions cut 5 bases from V and 5 bases from J, with 12 bases between. CDR3 amino acids: CSAGIGSNEKLFF. The DNA of the CDR3 is TGCAGTGCTGGCATTGGGTCGAATGAAAAACTGTTTTTT.

In this sample, this clonotype turned up a few times. This chain connects TRBV4-3 to TRBJ2-1, with 8 bases matching TRBD1. V dropped 1 base and J dropped 3; count of bases not matched to a gene: 5. Germline V lookup: CDR1 LGHNA, CDR2 YSLEER. The CDR3 spans 16 residues. The CDR3 region is CASSQGSGQDYNEQFF. The DNA for the CDR3 is TGCGCCAGCAGCCAAGGATCGGGACAGGACTACAATGAGCAGTTCTTC.

This clonotype has just a few counts. The chain combines TRBV7-9 with TRBJ1-1; no firm D call. This CDR3 has 14 amino acids. Germline V CDR1 and CDR2: SEHNR, FQNEAQ (reference sequence). Trimming took 6 bases from V and 5 from J, leaving 16 bases between them. The CDR3 sequence is CASRAQGIWTEAFF. The CDR3 nucleotides are TGTGCCAGCAGGGCTCAAGGGATATGGACTGAAGCTTTCTTT.

This clonotype was detected only a few times. This rearrangement joins TRBV7-8 to TRBJ1-4; D is ambiguous. CDR1 SGHVS and CDR2 FQNEAQ come from the germline V gene. The CDR3 spans 16 residues. Trimming shortened V by 6 bases and J by 3 bases, and 17 bases separated the two germline ends. CDR3 DNA sequence: TGTGCCAGCAGTTTCGATCCGCCCATGGCTAATGAAAAACTGTTTTTT. It encodes CASSFDPPMANEKLFF.

This clonotype was counted a few times. V and J are TRBV19 and TRBJ2-7, with 10 nucleotides matching TRBD2. Losses at the gene ends were 3 bases for V and 7 bases for J; bases not matched to a gene: 6. Per the germline V gene, CDR1 is LNHDA and CDR2 is SQIVND (reference sequence). This CDR3 spans 14 amino acids. CDR3 sequence reads: CASSMLAGAGEQYF. The CDR3 DNA reads TGTGCCAGTAGTATGCTAGCGGGAGCTGGGGAGCAGTACTTC.

This clonotype was counted between two and nine times. The chain combines TRBV7-9 with TRBJ2-7, with D maybe TRBD1 (6 bases). Germline CDR1 is SEHNR and CDR2 is FQNEAQ (reference sequence). The CDR3 extends over 14 amino acids. With 4 bases removed from V and 2 bases from J, the gap between germline ends came to 12 bases. The CDR3 nucleotides read TGTGCCAGCAGCTCCTATAGGGACACCTACGAGCAGTACGTC. It encodes CASSSYRDTYEQYV.

The chain recombines TRBV11-1 with TRBJ2-2; D is ambiguous. The V and J ends lost 5 bases and 0 bases respectively, with 13 bases between them. The CDR3 spans 16 residues. CDR1 is SGHAT and CDR2 is FQDESV in the germline V gene (reference sequence). The CDR3 nucleotides read TGTGCCAGCAGCCAATGGGTTCTCACGAACACCGGGGAGCTGTTTTTT. This encodes CASSQWVLTNTGELFF.

The V call is TRBV7-2, the J call TRBJ2-7; 8 nucleotides agree with TRBD1. After removal of 5 bases from V and 1 base from J, the junction contained 10 bases not matched to a gene. This CDR3 spans 16 amino acids. The germline CDR1 and CDR2 sequences are SGHTA and FQGNSA. CDR3 protein: CASSADRGVVSYEQYF. The CDR3 DNA is TGTGCCAGCAGCGCCGACAGGGGCGTCGTTTCCTACGAGCAGTACTTC.

This clonotype was counted only a few times. The chain employs TRBV7-8 and TRBJ2-7; the D gene is possibly TRBD2 (5 bases). CDR1 and CDR2 (germline): SGHVS, FQNEAQ. This CDR3 has 14 amino acids. Trimming shortened V by 1 base and J by 1 base, and 8 bases separated the two germline ends. The CDR3 nucleotides are TGTGCCAGCAGCTTAGTTTCGGGATCCTACGAGCAGTACGTC. Translated, it gives CASSLVSGSYEQYV.

V is TRBV24-1 and J is TRBJ2-1; 8 bases align to TRBD2. Looked up from germline, CDR1 is KGHDR and CDR2 is SFDVKD. This CDR3 spans 14 amino acids. V lost 9 bases and J lost 7; bases outside the gene matches: 10. In nucleotides, the CDR3 is TGTGCCACCGGAGCGGGAGACCCTAGTAATGAGCAGTTCTTC. Translation gives CATGAGDPSNEQFF.

This clonotype was counted at least ten times. The chain has TRBV24-1 and TRBJ1-1, with a weak D call TRBD1 (5 bases). The CDR3 extends over 17 amino acids. The germline V and J ends were trimmed by 3 bases and 7 bases, with 23 bases remaining between them. CDR1 is KGHDR and CDR2 is SFDVKD in the germline V gene. The CDR3, as DNA: TGTGCCACCAGTGATCCAGGACAAGCACATAACGCCCTTGAAGCTTTCTTT. This codes for CATSDPGQAHNALEAFF.

This clonotype was counted ten times or more. The rearrangement uses TRBV5-1 and TRBJ1-6; tentatively, D is TRBD1 (6 bases). Between the trimmed V and J ends, which lost 2 bases and 7 bases, there was a span of 13 bases. In germline, CDR1 is SGHRS, CDR2 YFSETQ. The CDR3 loop spans 15 amino acids. The CDR3 reads CASSLGPTGNSPLHF. CDR3 bases: TGCGCCAGCAGCTTAGGCCCCACAGGGAATTCACCCCTCCACTTT. Filled out from reference TRBV5-1 and TRBJ1-6, the complete variable domain reads KAGVTQTPRYLIKTRGQQVTLSCSPISGHRSVSWYQQTPGQGLQFLFEYFSETQRNKGNFPGRFSGRQFSNSRSEMNVSTLELGDSALYLCASSLGPTGNSPLHFGNGTRLTVT.

The gene calls are TRBV7-2 and TRBJ1-5; D remains unclear. The germline V gene encodes CDR1 SGHTA and CDR2 FQGNSA. The CDR3 runs 13 residues. V was clipped by 5 bases and J by 4 bases, with 9 bases between them. This chain's CDR3 is CASSTGWNQPQHF. As DNA, the CDR3 is TGTGCCAGCAGCACCGGGTGGAATCAGCCCCAGCATTTT. The full variable domain, in which reference TRBV7-2 and TRBJ1-5 provide the parts outside the CDR3, is GAGVSQSPSNKVTEKGKDVELRCDPISGHTALYWYRQSLGQGLEFLIYFQGNSAPDKSGLPSDRFSAERTGGSVSTLTIQRTQQEDSAVYLCASSTGWNQPQHFGDGTRLSIL.

The V call is TRBV7-2, the J call TRBJ2-1; possibly TRBD2 for D (6 bases). The CDR3 covers 15 residues. Germline V gene data show CDR1 as SGHTA and CDR2 as FQGNSA. Trimming stripped 4 bases from V and 2 bases from J, with 12 bases between. This CDR3 reads CASSSPSDPYNEQFF. The CDR3 DNA reads as TGTGCCAGCAGCTCTCCTAGCGATCCCTACAATGAGCAGTTCTTC.

This clonotype was detected a few times. The chain carries TRBV6-1 and TRBJ1-6; 10 bases agree with TRBD1. V lost 7 bases and J lost 10; bases outside the gene matches: 10. Germline values: CDR1 MNHNS, CDR2 SASEGT. There are 15 residues in the CDR3. CDR3 protein: CASNSPGQGKSPLHF. The CDR3 nucleotides read TGTGCCAGCAACTCACCGGGACAGGGGAAGTCACCCCTCCACTTT.

The J gene is TRBJ2-2, the V gene TRBV7-2; possible D gene TRBD2, 5 bases. The CDR3 is made up of 19 amino acids. Trimming stripped 2 bases from V and 0 bases from J, with 19 bases between. In germline, CDR1 is SGHTA, CDR2 FQGNSA. CDR3 sequence (DNA): TGTGCCAGCAGCTTAACTAAGGCGGGTTTCCCCGCGAACACCGGGGAGCTGTTTTTT. Its protein product is CASSLTKAGFPANTGELFF.